A single sample gave rise to the 31 T cell receptor beta chains below, sequenced in a study of blood T cell repertoires in COVID-19. The method was immunoSEQ multiplex PCR; TCRdb's version includes in-frame clones alone and lacks a portion of them. The table shows fewer than 200,000 clones, with about 89% occurring only once. Material: peripheral blood. Receptors were obtained from a man aged 40-50 years with active or convalescent COVID-19.

The chain uses TRBV30 and TRBJ1-2; no clear D. Trimming removed 4 bases from V and 0 bases from J, with 12 bases in between. This CDR3 spans 14 amino acids. CDR1 GTSNPN and CDR2 SVGIG come from the germline V gene (reference sequence). CDR3 sequence: CAWTDSTPNYGYTF. The CDR3 DNA sequence: TGTGCCTGGACGGACTCAACCCCTAACTATGGCTACACCTTC. The whole variable domain, remainder taken from reference TRBV30 and TRBJ1-2, is SQTIHQWPATLVQPVGSPLSLECTVEGTSNPNLYWYRQAAGRGLQLLFYSVGIGQISSEVPQNLSASRPQDRQFILSSKKLLLSDSGFYLCAWTDSTPNYGYTFGSGTRLTVV.

The V and J genes are TRBV7-3 and TRBJ1-1; D uncertain. This CDR3 spans 13 amino acids. V lost 1 base and J 2 bases, leaving 5 bases between the germline ends. Germline V gene lookup returns CDR1 SGHTA and CDR2 FQGTGA. This CDR3 is CASSLNSNTEAFF. CDR3 DNA sequence: TGTGCCAGCAGCTTAAACTCTAACACTGAAGCTTTCTTT.

The chain joins TRBV27 to TRBJ2-7; 10 bases match TRBD1. Unmatched junction bases numbered 8, after V lost 4 bases and J lost 8 bases. CDR1 is MNHEY, CDR2 SMNVEV, per germline (reference sequence). CDR3 length equals 14 residues. The CDR3 reads CASSSGTGDTKQYF. Written as DNA, the CDR3 is TGTGCCAGCAGTTCGGGGACAGGGGATACGAAGCAGTACTTC.

J is TRBJ1-6 and V is TRBV11-2, with TRBD1 matching 7 bases. This CDR3 region has 17 residues. Germline trimming cut 4 bases from V and 5 bases from J; bases unmatched to any gene: 11. CDR1 SGHAT and CDR2 FQNNGV come from the germline V gene. The CDR3, as DNA: TGTGCCAGCAGCTCCATCTCAGGGGGTTGGGATAATTCACCCCTCCACTTT. Its protein is CASSSISGGWDNSPLHF.

V gene TRBV7-2 combines with J gene TRBJ2-2; 8 bases fit TRBD2. V lost 2 bases to trimming and J lost 5 bases; unmatched junction nucleotides: 7. Germline CDR1 is SGHTA and CDR2 is FQGNSA. The CDR3 has 16 amino acids. The CDR3: CASSLNAGGGTGELFF. Here the CDR3 DNA reads TGTGCCAGCAGCTTAAACGCGGGCGGGGGGACCGGGGAGCTGTTTTTT.

The chain is built from TRBV5-5 and TRBJ1-6; TRBD1 agrees at 12 bases. Germline V gene sequence: CDR1 SGHKS, CDR2 YYEKEE (reference sequence). The CDR3 has 16 amino acids. V was clipped by 2 bases and J by 8 bases; unmatched bases: 5. The CDR3 DNA follows: TGTGCCAGCAGCTTACGGGACAGGGGGCCTGATTCACCCCTCCACTTT. Its protein product is CASSLRDRGPDSPLHF.

This chain links TRBV7-2 with TRBJ1-5; TRBD1 is a possible D gene (5 bases). The ends were cut back, 5 bases at V and 7 bases at J, with 9 bases in the middle. From germline, CDR1 is SGHTA and CDR2 FQGNSA. CDR3 length equals 12 residues. The CDR3 DNA reads TGTGCCAGCAGCCAGGGTGCCCAGCCCCAGCATTTT. It encodes CASSQGAQPQHF.

The genes are TRBV6-5 and TRBJ2-7; 9 nucleotides match TRBD1. The CDR3 is made up of 14 amino acids. Trimming at V came to 8 bases and at J to 2 bases, leaving 7 bases not matched to a gene. CDR1 is MNHEY and CDR2 is SVGAGI in the germline V gene. The CDR3, as DNA: TGTGCCAGCGATAGCGGACAGGGGACCTACGAGCAGTACTTC. Protein product: CASDSGQGTYEQYF.

This clone has only one observation. The genes are TRBV30 and TRBJ1-4, with D uncertain. Germline V gene lookup returns CDR1 GTSNPN and CDR2 SVGIG (reference sequence). The CDR3 is 14 amino acids. V was cut by 0 bases and J by 8 bases, with 13 bases left in between. CDR3 sequence: CAWSVTGGTEKLFF. The CDR3 DNA follows: TGTGCCTGGAGTGTCACGGGAGGTACCGAAAAACTGTTTTTT.

In DNA, the CDR3 is TGTGCCAGCAGGCCATTAAATAGAGATGGCTACACCTTC. Residues: CASRPLNRDGYTF. The chain couples TRBV7-3 to TRBJ1-2; D not certain. Germline assignment: CDR1 SGHTA and CDR2 FQGTGA. The length of the CDR3 is 13 residues. The germline V and J ends were trimmed by 6 bases and 6 bases, with 14 bases remaining between them. The whole variable domain, filled in from reference TRBV7-3 and TRBJ1-2, reads GAGVSQTPSNKVTEKGKYVELRCDPISGHTALYWYRQSLGQGPEFLIYFQGTGAADDSGLPNDRFFAVRPEGSVSTLKIQRTERGDSAVYLCASRPLNRDGYTFGSGTRLTVV.

The CDR3 is CASSLTVSSYNSPLHF. The CDR3, as DNA: TGTGCCAGCAGTCTGACAGTAAGCTCCTATAATTCACCCCTCCACTTT. The chain uses TRBV6-6 and TRBJ1-6, with D maybe TRBD1 (5 bases). The CDR3 spans 16 residues. Trimming pared 5 bases from V and 0 bases from J, leaving 11 bases between. In germline, CDR1 is MNHNY, CDR2 SVGAGI (reference sequence).

This clone was counted once. CDR3 loop: CATSDFPDSYEQYF. For the CDR3, the DNA is TGTGCCACCAGTGATTTCCCGGACAGCTACGAGCAGTACTTC. The chain links TRBV24-1 to TRBJ2-7; TRBD1 might be the D (6 bases). The germline V and J ends were trimmed by 1 base and 3 bases, with 9 bases remaining between them. This CDR3 is built from 14 residues. Germline V gene sequence: CDR1 KGHDR, CDR2 SFDVKD.

The rearrangement joins TRBV5-4 to TRBJ2-5; 7 positions agree with TRBD1. Unmatched junction bases numbered 8, after V lost 4 bases and J lost 5 bases. Germline CDR1 and CDR2: SGHNT and YYREEE (reference sequence). The CDR3 is 14 amino acids. CDR3 region: CASSRQGSRETQYF. The CDR3 DNA follows: TGTGCCAGCAGCCGACAGGGTTCTCGGGAGACCCAGTACTTC.

The chain combines TRBV19 with TRBJ1-2, with D maybe TRBD1 (5 bases). The CDR3 length is 16 residues. Deletions cut 5 bases from V and 5 bases from J, with 21 bases between. Looked up from germline, CDR1 is LNHDA and CDR2 is SQIVND (reference sequence). The CDR3 nucleotides read TGTGCCAGTAGTCTCGTCTCTGGGCGGAGGGGATATGGCTACACCTTC. Amino acids: CASSLVSGRRGYGYTF.

This chain joins TRBV19 and TRBJ1-5, with D uncertain. This CDR3 region has 14 residues. V lost 3 bases and J 3 bases, leaving 9 bases between the germline ends. In germline, CDR1 is LNHDA, CDR2 SQIVND (reference sequence). This CDR3 reads CASSIEGYNQPQHF. The DNA of the CDR3 is TGTGCCAGTAGTATCGAGGGCTACAATCAGCCCCAGCATTTT.

The rearrangement uses TRBV25-1 and TRBJ1-1; D gene unclear. The V end lost 5 bases, the J end lost 3 bases, and 10 bases lay between the germline ends. There are 13 residues in the CDR3. CDR1 is MGHDK and CDR2 is SYGVNS in the germline V gene. The CDR3 here is CASSQETDTEAFF. CDR3 sequence (DNA): TGTGCCAGCAGTCAGGAAACAGACACTGAAGCTTTCTTT.

A note on this clone: A junction end diverges from the germline sequence, so it may reflect a read error. The J gene is TRBJ2-7, the V gene TRBV7-7; TRBD1 aligns across 10 bases. CDR3 length equals 15 residues. CDR1 is SSHAT and CDR2 is FNYEAQ in the germline V gene (reference sequence). CDR3 nucleotides: TGTGCTAGCAGCTTAGGGACAGGGGTCCAATACGAGCAGTACTTC. Translation: CASSLGTGVQYEQYF.

This chain uses TRBV2 with TRBJ1-2; 9 bases align to TRBD1. The V and J ends lost 3 bases and 5 bases, in that order; junction bases with no gene match: 4. CDR3 length equals 14 residues. Germline V gene sequence: CDR1 SNHLY, CDR2 FYNNEI. As DNA, the CDR3 is TGTGCCAGCAGTGAGGGACAGGGACGGTATGGCTACACCTTC. Translated: CASSEGQGRYGYTF.

The J gene is TRBJ1-2, the V gene TRBV29-1; D uncertain. Germline V gives CDR1 SQVTM, CDR2 ANQGSEA. The CDR3 contains 12 residues. Trimming took off 3 bases at V and 3 bases at J, with 8 bases between the two ends. The CDR3 loop reads CSVEGRHYGYTF. The CDR3 DNA reads TGCAGCGTTGAGGGCAGGCACTATGGCTACACCTTC.

The rearrangement joins TRBV3-1 (or the pseudogene TRBV3-2) to TRBJ2-7; the D gene is possibly TRBD2 (6 bases). V was clipped by 8 bases and J by 4 bases, with 6 bases between them. There are 10 residues in the CDR3. In germline, CDR1 is LGHDT, CDR2 YNNKEL (reference sequence). CDR3 nucleotide sequence: TGTGCCAGCGGGGGGTACGAGCAGTACTTC. It specifies CASGGYEQYF.

The chain combines TRBV27 with TRBJ1-2, with D possibly being TRBD1 (5 bases). In germline, CDR1 is MNHEY, CDR2 SMNVEV (reference sequence). Trimming pared 3 bases from V and 5 bases from J, leaving 10 bases between. The CDR3 is made up of 13 amino acids. The CDR3 spells CASSFTSGYGYTF. CDR3 coding DNA: TGTGCCAGCAGTTTTACCTCAGGGTATGGCTACACCTTC.

The chain recombines TRBV3-1 (or the pseudogene TRBV3-2) with TRBJ1-1; possible D gene TRBD1, 6 bases. The CDR3 is 15 amino acids. Trimming shortened V by 1 base and J by 5 bases, and 14 bases separated the two germline ends. Germline CDR1 reads LGHDT; CDR2 reads YNNKEL (reference sequence). The CDR3 spells CASSQVRQRGTEAFF. CDR3 coding DNA: TGTGCCAGCAGCCAAGTTCGCCAGAGGGGGACTGAAGCTTTCTTT.

V gene TRBV14 combines with J gene TRBJ2-5; 7 nucleotides match TRBD1. J was trimmed by 5 bases and V by 5 bases; bases with no gene match: 2. The CDR3 is 12 residues long. Per germline, CDR1 SGHDN and CDR2 FVKESK. The CDR3 DNA is TGTGCCAGCAGCACAGGGGTGGAGACCCAGTACTTC. The encoded protein is CASSTGVETQYF. The whole variable domain, remainder taken from reference TRBV14 and TRBJ2-5, is EAGVTQFPSHSVIEKGQTVTLRCDPISGHDNLYWYRRVMGKEIKFLLHFVKESKQDESGMPNNRFLAERTGGTYSTLKVQPAELEDSGVYFCASSTGVETQYFGPGTRLLVL.

The V gene is TRBV9, the J gene TRBJ2-3; TRBD1 matches 7 bases. Germline CDR1 SGDLS, CDR2 YYNGEE. With 4 bases clipped from V and 2 bases from J, the junction kept 10 bases outside the gene matches. CDR3 size: 16 residues. This CDR3 reads CASSILQGRDTDTQYF. CDR3 in DNA: TGTGCCAGCAGCATACTACAGGGGCGCGACACAGATACGCAGTATTTT.

The V and J genes are TRBV5-4 and TRBJ2-7; TRBD1 matches at 9 bases. CDR3 length: 13 amino acids. Germline V CDR1 and CDR2: SGHNT, YYREEE (reference sequence). J lost 6 bases, V lost 1 base, and 2 bases had no gene match. The CDR3 bases are TGTGCCAGCAGCTTGACAGGGGGCGCCGAGCAGTACTTC. Residues: CASSLTGGAEQYF.

The V gene is TRBV6-2 or TRBV6-3, the J gene TRBJ2-3, with 8 bases that match TRBD2. The CDR3 extends over 15 amino acids. After removal of 6 bases from V and 3 bases from J, the junction contained 8 bases not matched to a gene. Germline assignment: CDR1 MNHEY and CDR2 SVGEGT. The CDR3 DNA sequence: TGTGCCAGCAGCGCCACGGGGGGGGTGACAGATACGCAGTATTTT. As protein: CASSATGGVTDTQYF.

V and J are TRBV10-1 and TRBJ1-2; tentatively, D is TRBD1 (6 bases). Trimming took off 2 bases at V and 8 bases at J, with 15 bases between the two ends. Germline assignment: CDR1 WNHNN and CDR2 SYGVQD (reference sequence). The CDR3 is 14 amino acids. This CDR3 reads CASSERTESNGYTF. The CDR3 DNA is TGCGCCAGCAGTGAGAGGACAGAGTCTAACGGCTACACCTTC.

The chain is built from TRBV4-1 and TRBJ2-7; a weak D match, TRBD1 (6 bases). Deletions cut 3 bases from V and 3 bases from J, with 15 bases between. Germline assignment: CDR1 MGHRA and CDR2 YSYEKL. The CDR3 loop spans 15 amino acids. The CDR3 is CASSQSNRAYYEQYF. The CDR3 DNA sequence: TGCGCCAGCAGCCAGTCCAACAGGGCCTACTACGAGCAGTACTTC.

This chain connects TRBV4-1 to TRBJ1-1; the match to TRBD1 covers 7 bases. This CDR3 region has 13 residues. The V segment lost 10 bases and the J segment 10 bases; nucleotides outside the gene matches: 15. In germline, CDR1 is MGHRA, CDR2 YSYEKL. The CDR3, as DNA: TGCGCCACAAAAAAGGGGGACAGTTCCGCAGCTTTCTTT. It encodes CATKKGDSSAAFF.

The rearrangement links TRBV20-1 to TRBJ1-1; TRBD1 is a possible D gene (5 bases). The CDR3 length is 10 residues. V lost 1 base and J 11 bases, leaving 8 bases between the germline ends. In germline, CDR1 is DFQATT, CDR2 SNEGSKA (reference sequence). CDR3 in DNA: TGCAGTGCTAGAGTCAGGGCGGCTTTCTTT. Translating gives CSARVRAAFF.

The chain uses TRBV5-5 and TRBJ1-2; D remains unclear. CDR3 length: 12 amino acids. V was cut by 7 bases and J by 8 bases, with 15 bases left in between. Germline lookup yields CDR1 SGHKS and CDR2 YYEKEE (reference sequence). DNA of the CDR3: TGTGCCAGCTCCGCTGTTGGAGCGGGCTACACCTTC. This translates into CASSAVGAGYTF.